Listed here are 21 T cell receptor beta chains from one sample, sequenced in a study of graft-versus-host responses after intestinal transplantation. The time point here: postoperative day 105 after intestinal transplantation (dayNNNN = postoperative day). Tissue processing of the graft released intraepithelial and lamina propria lymphocytes from it. Method: immunoSEQ multiplex PCR; TCRdb's copy keeps in-frame clones and lacks some. The sample records 3,500 to 4,500 clones, about 75% being singletons. Specimen: ileum tissue, collected 105 days after intestinal transplantation. All receptors derive from a human patient who received an intestinal transplant, so some T cells may come from the graft donor.

This sequence joins TRBV6-4 and TRBJ2-2; tentative D call: TRBD1 (5 bases). CDR3 length: 14 residues. The V and J ends lost 0 bases and 4 bases respectively, with 6 bases between them. CDR1 MRHNA and CDR2 SNTAGT come from the germline V gene. The CDR3 loop reads CASSDSGATGELFF. For the CDR3, the DNA is TGTGCCAGCAGTGACTCAGGGGCCACCGGGGAGCTGTTTTTT.

The gene calls are TRBV6-1 and TRBJ2-7, with TRBD2 matching 13 bases. Germline assignment: CDR1 MNHNS and CDR2 SASEGT. There are 15 residues in the CDR3. The trim removed 1 base at V and 4 bases at J, leaving 1 base unmatched. CDR3 bases: TGTGCCAGCAGTGAAGGGACTAGCGGGAGTTACGAGCAGTACTTC. Translating it yields CASSEGTSGSYEQYF.

The J gene is TRBJ2-3, the V gene TRBV29-1; 9 nucleotides align to TRBD2. Looked up from germline, CDR1 is SQVTM and CDR2 is ANQGSEA. Trimming took 0 bases from V and 10 from J; bases not matched to a gene: 8. The CDR3 is 14 amino acids. Written as DNA, the CDR3 is TGCAGCGTTGAAGATGGTGCGGGAGGGCCTCCGCAGTATTTT. Amino acids: CSVEDGAGGPPQYF.

CDR3 loop: CAISESTATGEGQFF. CDR3 coding DNA: TGTGCCATCAGTGAGTCGACTGCGACAGGGGAAGGGCAGTTCTTC. This chain uses TRBV10-3 with TRBJ2-1; 8 bases are a match to TRBD1. V gave up 0 bases and J gave up 12 bases; unmatched junction bases: 10. The germline CDR1 and CDR2 sequences are ENHRY and SYGVKD. This CDR3 region has 15 residues.

The chain is built from TRBV6-1 and TRBJ2-1; 11 bases fit TRBD2. Trimming took 7 bases from V and 1 from J; bases not matched to a gene: 3. The CDR3 runs 15 residues. CDR1 and CDR2 (germline): MNHNS, SASEGT. The CDR3 DNA reads as TGTGCCAGCAAATCTAGCGGGGGGTCCTACAATGAGCAGTTCTTC. Amino acid sequence: CASKSSGGSYNEQFF.

The chain carries TRBV6-4 and TRBJ2-3, with 8 positions matching TRBD1. CDR1 and CDR2 (germline): MRHNA, SNTAGT. V lost 2 bases to trimming and J lost 2 bases; unmatched junction nucleotides: 6. The CDR3 contains 16 residues. Written as DNA, the CDR3 is TGTGCCAGCAGTGACAGCCCGGACAGGGCCACAGATACGCAGTATTTT. This translates into CASSDSPDRATDTQYF.

The J gene is TRBJ2-7, the V gene TRBV6-6; TRBD2 agrees at 9 bases. V was clipped by 0 bases and J by 0 bases; unmatched bases: 0. This CDR3 has 15 residues. Germline CDR1 and CDR2: MNHNY and SVGAGI (reference sequence). As DNA, the CDR3 is TGTGCCAGCAGTTACTCTAGCGGGAGCTCCTACGAGCAGTACTTC. Encoded protein: CASSYSSGSSYEQYF.

The chain has TRBV25-1 and TRBJ2-5, with 12 bases identical to TRBD1. The CDR3 sequence is 15 residues long. The germline V gene encodes CDR1 MGHDK and CDR2 SYGVNS. The junction had 3 bases not matched to a gene; V was cut back by 6 bases and J by 1 base. The CDR3 DNA reads TGTGCCAGCAGGGGGACAGGGGGCCTCCAAGAGACCCAGTACTTC. It translates to CASRGTGGLQETQYF.

The chain couples TRBV20-1 to TRBJ2-4; D is unclear. The ends were cut back, 6 bases at V and 6 bases at J, with 9 bases in the middle. Germline V gene data show CDR1 as DFQATT and CDR2 as SNEGSKA (reference sequence). The CDR3 loop spans 11 amino acids. The CDR3 DNA reads as TGCAGTGCCTACTCGGGAAACATTCAGTACTTC. Its protein product is CSAYSGNIQYF.

The gene calls are TRBV11-1 and TRBJ1-1; 7 bases match TRBD1. The CDR3 spans 14 residues. Looked up from germline, CDR1 is SGHAT and CDR2 is FQDESV (reference sequence). With V trimmed by 1 base and J by 6 bases, 5 bases remained unmatched. Written as DNA, the CDR3 is TGTGCCAGCAGCTTAGGCAGGGGGTCGGCTGAAGCTTTCTTT. Translation: CASSLGRGSAEAFF.

The gene calls are TRBV28 and TRBJ1-5; D possibly corresponds to TRBD1 (5 bases). Germline V CDR1 and CDR2: MDHEN, SYDVKM. The CDR3 spans 15 residues. V gave up 8 bases and J gave up 1 base, with 15 bases separating them. Here the CDR3 reads CASWGGTVSNQPQHF. DNA for the CDR3: TGTGCCAGCTGGGGGGGGACCGTAAGCAATCAGCCCCAGCATTTT.

The rearrangement uses TRBV5-6 and TRBJ2-7, with D possibly matching TRBD1 (5 bases). The CDR3 extends over 12 amino acids. From germline, CDR1 is SGHDT and CDR2 YYEEEE. The V gene lost 0 bases and the J gene lost 6 bases, with 7 bases spanning the gap. The DNA for the CDR3 is TGTGCCAGCAGCTTGGTAGGGGTCGAGCAGTACTTC. This encodes CASSLVGVEQYF.

Here the CDR3 reads CASSRPGLGADTQYF. The CDR3 region has the DNA TGTGCCAGCAGCAGACCGGGACTAGGTGCAGATACGCAGTATTTT. The chain uses TRBV21-1 and TRBJ2-3; TRBD2, the table's D call, was not compared with the DNA. TRBV21-1 is a pseudogene segment. The CDR3 runs 15 residues.

The gene calls are TRBV12-5 and TRBJ2-7; TRBD1 agrees at 11 bases. Germline V gives CDR1 LGHNT, CDR2 FRNRAP. The ends lost 6 bases at V and 2 bases at J; junction bases unmatched: 3. The CDR3 is 14 amino acids. The CDR3 protein is CASGQDRGPYEQYF. The CDR3 DNA reads as TGTGCTAGTGGCCAGGACAGGGGGCCCTACGAGCAGTACTTC.

This clone occurred once. The CDR3 DNA reads TGTGCCAGCAGCTTACTAGCGGGAGCCAAAAACATTCAGTACTTC. It encodes CASSLLAGAKNIQYF. The V gene is TRBV7-2, the J gene TRBJ2-4, with 8 bases lining up with TRBD2. Trimming at V came to 2 bases and at J to 0 bases, leaving 0 bases not matched to a gene. This CDR3 spans 15 amino acids. Germline V lookup: CDR1 SGHTA, CDR2 FQGNSA. The complete variable domain, with remaining parts taken from reference TRBV7-2 and TRBJ2-4, reads GAGVSQSPSNKVTEKGKDVELRCDPISGHTALYWYRQSLGQGLEFLIYFQGNSAPDKSGLPSDRFSAERTGGSVSTLTIQRTQQEDSAVYLCASSLLAGAKNIQYFGAGTRLSVL.

The count of this clone is one. The genes are TRBV30 and TRBJ2-7; D is unclear. The length of the CDR3 is 13 residues. Trimming shortened V by 2 bases and J by 6 bases, and 14 bases separated the two germline ends. The germline gives CDR1 GTSNPN, CDR2 SVGIG (reference sequence). The chain's CDR3 is CAWSLGSLGEQYF. DNA for the CDR3: TGTGCCTGGAGTCTTGGTTCTCTCGGCGAGCAGTACTTC.

The chain joins TRBV11-2 to TRBJ2-2; TRBD2 agrees at 7 bases. The CDR3 spans 13 residues. Germline V CDR1 and CDR2: SGHAT, FQNNGV. CDR3 in DNA: TGTGTGTCTAGGGAGGGGAATACCGGGGAGCTGTTTTTT. Protein sequence: CVSREGNTGELFF.

The V and J genes are TRBV6-1 and TRBJ2-6; perhaps TRBD2 as D (5 bases). Germline CDR1 reads MNHNS; CDR2 reads SASEGT. The CDR3 has 15 residues. Trimming stripped 8 bases from V and 0 bases from J, with 11 bases between. DNA for the CDR3: TGTGCCAGCGGGGAAGGGAGCTCTGGGGCCAACGTCCTGACTTTC. Encoded protein: CASGEGSSGANVLTF.

The CDR3 bases are TGTGCCAGCAGTGCCCAGAGTACGGGGGACCCATACAATGAGCAGTTCTTC. As protein: CASSAQSTGDPYNEQFF. The rearrangement links TRBV25-1 to TRBJ2-1; weak D call: TRBD2 (6 bases). The CDR3 runs to 17 residues. The V end lost 4 bases, the J end lost 4 bases, and 20 bases lay between the germline ends. Germline V gene data show CDR1 as MGHDK and CDR2 as SYGVNS.

The rearrangement links TRBV5-4 to TRBJ1-2; D might be TRBD1 (5 bases). This CDR3 region has 15 residues. Germline V gene data show CDR1 as SGHNT and CDR2 as YYREEE (reference sequence). Trimming cost V 0 bases and J 4 bases, with 13 bases left between them. The CDR3 protein is CASSLAGRNGYGYTF. The DNA for the CDR3 is TGTGCCAGCAGCTTGGCAGGGAGAAATGGCTATGGCTACACCTTC.

The chain couples TRBV5-8 to TRBJ2-3; the D is unclear. The CDR3 is 13 residues long. CDR1 is SGHTS and CDR2 is YDEGEE in the germline V gene. V lost 4 bases to trimming and J lost 6 bases, with 12 bases between them. The chain's CDR3 is CASSPNPADTQYF. DNA of the CDR3: TGTGCCAGCAGCCCTAACCCCGCGGATACGCAGTATTTT.